This TCR beta chain appears in the sequencing data of a study of cytomegalovirus exposure and HLA in healthy donors (dated by TCRdb to the late 2010s). Some background on the complete study: An earlier analysis of some 500 of the donors reported 250 to 300 Gb of sequence data and roughly 100 million unique TCR beta sequences from roughly 200 million T cells. An early release covering roughly 640 HLA-typed donors comprised 250 to 350 gigabases of sequencing data and about 90 million unique TCR sequences. Among the approximately 430 genotyped donors, approximately 81% belonged to the genetic ancestry cluster associated with self-reported Caucasian donors. The study was designed to test whether signatures of past pathogen exposure could be identified by cataloging public T cell receptors. Using immunosequencing, the study profiled T cell repertoires from 640 or so subjects and related those repertoires to cytomegalovirus serostatus. In addition to the first cohort of around 670 subjects, a separate validation cohort of approximately 120 different subjects was used. High-throughput TCR immunosequencing, statistical association of individual TCRs with disease status, and machine learning were combined to predict cytomegalovirus infection status. In a later analysis, previously published TCR beta repertoires from several hundred donors were re-analyzed and high-resolution HLA genotyping was added so that TCR occurrence patterns could be studied. Rather than using new phenotypic data, the later analysis identified candidate immune exposures from TCR beta sequences and from how often those sequences occurred across donors. To decide whether each TCR beta V gene segment behaved as functional or pseudogenic, an earlier analysis of nearly 600 of the donors relied on high-throughput TCR beta sequencing. Donor age, sex, ethnicity and CMV serostatus were collected together with the repertoire data. A later genetic analysis took genome-wide SNP genotypes for about three fifths of the roughly 700 donors and used that subset as a discovery cohort. Every discovery cohort repertoire had been produced on one sequencing platform. Class I and class II HLA loci were covered by the typing at four-digit resolution. Typing coverage varied by locus: roughly 620-640 donors for A, B, C, DRB1 and DQB1; approximately 560 for DQA1; more than 600 for DPA1; 450 to 480 for DPB1. Because of strong linkage in the cohort, roughly 5 DR-DQ haplotypes were treated as single units for association and clustering. Across approximately 420 genotyped donors of the cohort, an average of about 240,000 unique TCR beta nucleotide sequences per donor were sequenced, and approximately 17% of those sequences were non-productive. The research as a whole found: In a later genetic analysis, fewer N-insertions in productive TCRs were reported among donors in an Asian-associated ancestry cluster than the roughly 700-donor mean. Across donors, most TCR sequences were observed very rarely, whereas some public TCRs were present in many individuals. In this cohort, only TCR beta chains were sequenced, and detectable features were limited by the absence of alpha or paired-chain data. Because some donors lacked HLA typing at each locus, the association tests relied only on the typed subset. A later analysis found that TCR association rates varied across HLA loci, with DRB1 alleles showing the most associated TCRs and HLA-C alleles the fewest. It was suggested by the authors that the approach could potentially be generalized to other disease states and immunological phenotypes. An earlier analysis of approximately 530 of the donors showed that most TCR beta V segments appeared in productive rearrangements either about 87% or about 30% of the time, which broadly matched IMGT annotations. Strong co-occurrence of HLA alleles, especially DR and DQ, made assigning TCR associations to individual alleles difficult. A cluster of highly shared sequence variants was judged likely to be a technical artifact of the sequencing pipeline. A further reported finding was that TCR beta sequences accurately predicted the HLA-A and HLA-B alleles for most subjects in the first cohort. A total of 150 to 200 TCR beta chains were listed by the study as associated with cytomegalovirus. Linkage disequilibrium might explain the correlated functional status among segregating V segments, but an unknown experimental factor could not be ruled out. In vitro tests confirmed that a few of the cytomegalovirus-associated TCR beta chains recognize cytomegalovirus antigens. The earlier analysis of some 540 of the donors excluded 15 to 20 rarely observed V segments, including chromosome 9 orphons, because counts were too low. The only immune exposure information available for the cohort was CMV serostatus. The classifier was reported to diagnose cytomegalovirus status with high specificity and sensitivity in both the original and validation cohorts. Because the 87-base-pair reads could not distinguish some IMGT-functional V segments, including TRBV6-2 and TRBV6-3, those segments were excluded. An association between a missense DCLRE1C variant and V-gene and J-gene trimming of TCR beta chains was found in a later genetic analysis and replicated in an independent cohort. In a later analysis, HLA-associated TCR beta chains showed more clonal expansion and lower generation probabilities than non-associated chains that were equally common. In a later analysis, most CMV-associated TCR beta chains were found to appear HLA-restricted, with HLA associations seemingly driven largely by CMV exposure. The presence/absence analyses assumed that sequencing depth was roughly uniform across donors, and that assumption may not be true. According to a later analysis, parvovirus B19, influenza, CMV and Epstein-Barr virus appeared linked to several top co-occurrence clusters. Specific HLA alleles were associated with roughly 16,000 TCR beta sequences at a false discovery rate of 0.05 in a later analysis.

The cohort was made up of 500 to 800 healthy bone marrow donors. All cohort members were sampled while nominally healthy, although unrecorded immune exposures were likely present. The donor tested CMV seropositive, placing the donor among the 250 to 350 seropositive members of the cohort. Each donor provided a peripheral blood sample, and peripheral blood mononuclear cells were used for TCR beta sequencing. Genomic DNA extraction from the blood cell samples was performed with the Qiagen DNeasy Blood Extraction Kit. Libraries were prepared through the immunoSEQ multiplex PCR assay. For the multiplex PCR, a mixture combining 60 forward primers for TCR Vbeta segments and 13 reverse primers for TCR Jbeta segments was used. Amplification of the CDR3 region of rearranged TCR beta genes was performed with a multiplex PCR assay on genomic DNA. On the Illumina HiSeq System, the amplified TCR beta libraries were sequenced as 87-base-pair reads. The source study handled its data this way. A later analysis counted tens of millions of unique TCR beta chains across the 700 or so repertoires, and approximately 11 million of these chains were shared by at least two donors. Raw reads were error-corrected and collapsed into unique sequences with a nearest-neighbor algorithm that merged closely related sequences to remove PCR and sequencing errors. Alignment of CDR3 sequences to IMGT reference sequences was used to assign V, D and J gene segments. Each retained sequence needed at least a six-nucleotide match to both a V gene segment and a J gene segment. A rearrangement was called productive if the CDR3 had no stop codons and remained in frame with V and J, and every other rearrangement was called non-productive. Following IMGT convention, CDR3 was defined as the stretch from the second conserved V-encoded cysteine up to the conserved J-encoded phenylalanine. In an earlier analysis of around 570 of the donors, sequences lacking an unambiguous match to a single V gene segment were excluded. In an earlier analysis of some 590 of the donors, a V segment was called functional when productive rearrangements were above 56.7%, and segregating when the standard deviation between donors exceeded 5%. To diagnose cytomegalovirus status from the catalog of TCR beta chain sequences, a statistical classification framework was built. In a later analysis, TCR nucleotide sequences were compared against IMGT/GENE-DB human TR gene sequences so that V and J genes could be assigned. In a later analysis, CDR3 sequences and most-parsimonious VDJ recombination scenarios were assigned using the TCRdist pipeline. A later analysis defined each TCR beta chain by its CDR3 amino acid sequence plus V-gene family, and excluded reads lacking a unique V-gene family. To address suspected cross-contamination and a sequencing artifact, a later analysis removed several hundred highly shared, low-generation-probability nucleotide sequences. In a later analysis, a clonal expansion index was calculated for each public chain from normalized within-repertoire ranks of inferred template counts. In a later analysis, generation probabilities were computed using a VDJ recombination model fitted to out-of-frame rearrangements, and the results were checked against IGoR. A later analysis scored TCR-TCR, TCR-HLA and TCR-CMV co-occurrence with hypergeometric tests, applying a repertoire-size bias correction to TCR pairs. A later analysis estimated false discovery rates by permuting HLA or CMV assignments 20 times. In a later analysis, co-occurring TCRs were grouped using DBSCAN, with TCRdist sequence similarity added in when clustering inside HLA-allele-positive subsets. Co-occurrence clustering excluded repertoires with fewer than 30,000 or more than 120,000 public chains, plus five with anomalous nucleotide sharing. TCRdb holds this immuneACCESS table with in-frame rearrangements only. Some clones are missing; in checked studies, unresolved V genes explain under half, and the rest has no known cause. That table is the source of V, J and clone size, and D and trimming were worked out from the DNA. The table for this sample shows 200,000 to 250,000 clones. Together, the top ten hold roughly 0.89% of the sample.

As concerns this clone: Its antigen specificity is not known.

CDR1 and CDR2 are read off the germline V gene as SGHRS and YFSETQ. The germline V and J ends show losses of 0 bases and 0 bases respectively, and no gene match explains 4 bases of the junction. The CDR3 contains 16 residues, cysteine and phenylalanine counted. CDR3 DNA is the only sequence kept; it has 48 bases, read in frame from the first base. Specimen: PBMCs. This clonotype was sampled from a woman in her twenties or thirties in good health and CMV-seropositive. The rearranged chain carries TRBV5-1 and TRBJ2-3; TRBD2 agrees with 7 junctional bases. The DNA is as follows: TGCGCCAGCAGCTTGGGCGGGGAGGGGAGCACAGATACGCAGTATTTT. Translated, it gives CASSLGGEGSTDTQYF.